This paragraph covers one T cell receptor (beta chain) sequence. Its antigen is not identified. This entry comes from a study of shared clonotypes between healthy human individuals. Whole-study context: Per donor, CD8 memory used one plate, CD8 naive used two, CD4 memory used three and CD4 naive used three. Study-wide points: Sharing across a few donors was seen in around 5.1% of naive CD4 clonotypes. Generation probabilities of non-shared clonotypes were lower (relative to those shared by all four donors).

The study drew all its donors from Caucasian adults living in Nashville, Tennessee. Method: immunoSEQ multiplex PCR; TCRdb's copy keeps in-frame clones and lacks some. The data show about 380,000 clones, with 90% to 97% seen just once and about 0.32% held by the top ten. V lost 6 bases to trimming and J lost 0 bases, with 9 bases between them. Per the germline V gene, CDR1 is MDHEN and CDR2 is SYDVKM. The CDR3 loop spans 15 amino acids. The receptor comes from a young man in good health. The sequencing input was memory CD8+ T cells sorted from blood. Described subset: CD45RO+ cells pooled with CCR7-negative TemRA cells. This chain uses TRBV28 with TRBJ2-6, with D unresolved. The DNA for the CDR3 is TGTGCCAGCAGCTCCAGCTCCTCTGGGGCCAACGTCCTGACTTTC. It encodes CASSSSSSGANVLTF.